This T cell receptor beta chain emerged from a study of cytomegalovirus exposure and HLA in healthy donors (dated by TCRdb to 2016 to 2017). Study-level background: An earlier analysis of roughly 500 of the donors reported roughly 300 Gb of sequence data and around 110 million unique TCR beta sequences obtained from roughly 180 million T cells. About 300 gigabases of sequencing data and approximately 84 million unique TCR sequences were included in an early release covering about 700 HLA-typed donors. Of the roughly 420 genotyped donors, 80% to 90% were placed in the genetic ancestry cluster associated with self-reported Caucasian donors. The study aimed to test whether signatures of past pathogen exposure could be identified by cataloging public T cell receptors. The study used immunosequencing to profile the T cell repertoires of approximately 640 subjects and linked those repertoires to cytomegalovirus serostatus. Besides the first cohort of some 670 subjects, a separate validation cohort made up of 120 different subjects was used. The study combined high-throughput TCR immunosequencing, statistical association of individual TCRs with disease status, and machine learning to predict cytomegalovirus infection status. A later analysis re-analyzed previously published TCR beta repertoires from 666 donors and added high-resolution HLA genotyping to study TCR occurrence patterns. Rather than using new phenotypic data, the later analysis identified candidate immune exposures from TCR beta sequences and from how often those sequences occurred across donors. To decide whether each TCR beta V gene segment behaved as functional or pseudogenic, an earlier analysis of over 500 of the donors relied on high-throughput TCR beta sequencing. Donor age, sex, ethnicity and CMV serostatus were compiled alongside the repertoire data. A later genetic analysis used genome-wide SNP genotypes for about 60% of the 666 donors, treating that subset as a discovery cohort. Every repertoire in the discovery cohort had been generated on one and the same sequencing platform. HLA typing included class I and class II loci at four-digit resolution. The number of donors typed differed by locus, with 629-630 for A, B, C, DRB1 and DQB1, more than 500 for DQA1, 606 for DPA1, and 472 for DPB1. Four or five DR-DQ haplotypes were handled as single units for association and clustering, since linkage in the cohort was strong. Among 300 to 450 genotyped donors of the cohort, an average of roughly 240,000 unique TCR beta nucleotide sequences were sequenced per donor, roughly a sixth of them non-productive. What the research found in general, with its limitations: CMV serostatus was the only immune exposure information available for the cohort. According to a later analysis, TCR association rates differed among HLA loci, with DRB1 alleles showing the most associated TCRs and HLA-C alleles showing the fewest. Only TCR beta chains were sequenced in this cohort, and the absence of alpha or paired-chain data limited detectable features. Because HLA typing was missing for some donors at each locus, association tests included only the typed subset. Sequencing depth was assumed to be roughly uniform across donors in the presence/absence analyses, though that assumption may not hold. A further reported finding was that TCR beta sequences accurately predicted the HLA-A and HLA-B alleles for most subjects in the first cohort. Across donors, most TCR sequences were observed very rarely, whereas some public TCRs were present in many individuals. According to a later genetic analysis, donors in an Asian-associated ancestry cluster had fewer N-insertions in productive TCRs than the approximately 650-donor mean. Several of the top co-occurrence clusters appeared to be linked to parvovirus B19, influenza, CMV and Epstein-Barr virus, according to a later analysis. Linkage disequilibrium might explain the correlated functional status among segregating V segments, but an unknown experimental factor could not be ruled out. In an earlier analysis of about 600 of the donors, most TCR beta V segments appeared in productive rearrangements about 90% or about 30% of the time, broadly matching IMGT annotations. Because the 87-base-pair reads could not distinguish some IMGT-functional V segments, including TRBV6-2 and TRBV6-3, those segments were excluded. A later analysis found that HLA-associated TCR beta chains were more clonally expanded and had lower generation probabilities than equally common non-associated chains. V-gene and J-gene trimming of TCR beta chains was associated with a missense DCLRE1C variant in a later genetic analysis, and the association was replicated in an independent cohort. A later analysis found that most CMV-associated TCR beta chains appeared HLA-restricted, with HLA associations seemingly driven largely by CMV exposure. Specific HLA alleles were associated with some 15,000 TCR beta sequences at a false discovery rate of 0.05 in a later analysis. The authors suggested that the approach could potentially be extended to other disease states and immunological phenotypes. Three of the identified cytomegalovirus-associated TCR beta chains were confirmed in vitro to be specific for cytomegalovirus antigens. The study listed 150 to 200 TCR beta chains as associated with cytomegalovirus. In both the original and validation cohorts, the classifier was reported to diagnose cytomegalovirus status with high specificity and sensitivity. About 17 rarely observed V segments, including chromosome 9 orphons, were excluded from the earlier analysis of about 600 of the donors because counts were too low. A cluster of highly shared sequence variants was judged likely to be a technical artifact of the sequencing pipeline. When HLA alleles, especially DR and DQ, strongly co-occurred, TCR associations were difficult to assign to individual alleles.

The library was produced with the immunoSEQ multiplex PCR assay. For the multiplex PCR, a mixture combining 60 forward primers for TCR Vbeta segments and 13 reverse primers for TCR Jbeta segments was used. A multiplex PCR assay on genomic DNA amplified the CDR3 region of rearranged TCR beta genes. The amplified TCR beta libraries were sequenced on the Illumina HiSeq System as 87-base-pair reads. Under the source paper's analysis protocol: A later analysis counted tens of millions of unique TCR beta chains across the 690 or so repertoires, and some 12 million of these chains were shared by at least two donors. A nearest-neighbor algorithm error-corrected the raw reads and collapsed the reads into unique sequences, merging closely related sequences to remove PCR and sequencing errors. CDR3 sequences were aligned to IMGT reference sequences to assign V, D and J gene segments. For a sequence to be retained, a match of at least six nucleotides was required to both a V gene segment and a J gene segment. A rearrangement was called productive if the CDR3 had no stop codons and remained in frame with V and J, and every other rearrangement was called non-productive. Following IMGT convention, CDR3 was defined as the stretch from the second conserved V-encoded cysteine up to the conserved J-encoded phenylalanine. Sequences without an unambiguous match to a single V gene segment were excluded from the earlier analysis of several hundred of the donors. In an earlier analysis of around 600 of the donors, V segments were called functional above 56.7% productive rearrangements and were called segregating when the between-donor standard deviation exceeded 5%. A statistical classification framework was developed to diagnose cytomegalovirus status using the catalog of TCR beta chain sequences. In a later analysis, TCR nucleotide sequences were compared against IMGT/GENE-DB human TR gene sequences so that V and J genes could be assigned. The TCRdist pipeline was used in a later analysis to assign CDR3 sequences and most-parsimonious VDJ recombination scenarios. In a later analysis, every TCR beta chain was defined by the combination of its CDR3 amino acid sequence and its V-gene family, and reads without a unique V-gene family were dropped. As a way to deal with suspected cross-contamination and a sequencing artifact, a later analysis dropped 592 nucleotide sequences that were highly shared and had low generation probability. In a later analysis, a clonal expansion index for each public chain was calculated from normalized within-repertoire ranks of inferred template counts. Generation probabilities in a later analysis came from a VDJ recombination model fitted to out-of-frame rearrangements, and those results were checked against IGoR. In a later analysis, hypergeometric tests were used to score TCR-TCR, TCR-HLA and TCR-CMV co-occurrence, with a repertoire-size bias correction applied to TCR pairs. A later analysis estimated false discovery rates by permuting HLA or CMV assignments 20 times. In a later analysis, co-occurring TCRs were grouped using DBSCAN, with TCRdist sequence similarity added in when clustering inside HLA-allele-positive subsets. For co-occurrence clustering, repertoires with fewer than 30,000 or more than 120,000 public chains were excluded, along with five repertoires with anomalous nucleotide sharing. Imported from immuneACCESS, the table was reduced by TCRdb to in-frame sequences with V and J called. These copies leave out some clones; in studies compared against another copy, an unresolved V gene accounts for under half, and the cause of the remainder is not known. That table is the source of V, J and clone size, and D and trimming were worked out from the DNA. The table for this sample lists about 120,000 clones; 75% to 85% of them were counted only once. The ten largest make up about 1.8% of the sample.

The CDR3 spans 14 residues, from the cysteine through the phenylalanine. Of all the DNA, just the CDR3 is kept, 42 bases in frame from base 1. Ends trimmed: V by 8 bases, J by 10 bases; bases unmatched to a gene: 11. For CDR1 and CDR2, the germline V gene lists SGHTA and FQGNSA. With regard to this clone: What this receptor recognizes is not known. Per-base qualities were not stored, and no clone one base away is much larger.

In total, 666 healthy bone marrow donors made up the cohort. At the time of sampling, every cohort member was nominally healthy, though immune exposures that went unrecorded were likely present. The donor tested CMV seronegative and was one of the 352 seronegative cohort members. A peripheral blood sample was provided by each donor, and peripheral blood mononuclear cells were used for TCR beta sequencing. Genomic DNA was extracted from the blood cell samples with the Qiagen DNeasy Blood Extraction Kit. The chain links TRBV7-2 with TRBJ1-6; 7 bases in the middle match TRBD1. This TCR came from a man aged 40-49 years in good health and CMV-seronegative. Sequenced: PBMCs. The CDR3 protein is CASRSGGYGSPLHF. The DNA is as follows: TGTGCCAGCCGATCAGGGGGTTACGGGTCACCCCTCCACTTT.